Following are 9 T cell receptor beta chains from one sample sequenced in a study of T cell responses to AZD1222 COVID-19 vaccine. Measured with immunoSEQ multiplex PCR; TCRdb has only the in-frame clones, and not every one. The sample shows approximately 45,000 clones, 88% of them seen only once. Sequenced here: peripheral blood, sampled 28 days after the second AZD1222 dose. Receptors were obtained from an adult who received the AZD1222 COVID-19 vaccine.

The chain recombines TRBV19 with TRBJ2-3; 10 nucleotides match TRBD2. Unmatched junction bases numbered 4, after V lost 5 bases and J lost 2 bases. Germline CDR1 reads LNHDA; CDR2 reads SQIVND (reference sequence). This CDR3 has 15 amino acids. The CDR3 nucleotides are TGTGCCAGTAGTGGACTAGCGGCGCACACAGATACGCAGTATTTT. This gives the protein CASSGLAAHTDTQYF.

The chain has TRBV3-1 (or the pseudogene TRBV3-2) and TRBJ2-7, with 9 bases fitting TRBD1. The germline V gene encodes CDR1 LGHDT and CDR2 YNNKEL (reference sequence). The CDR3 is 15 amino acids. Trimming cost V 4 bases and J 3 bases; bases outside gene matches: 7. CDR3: CASSRRLDRGYEQYF. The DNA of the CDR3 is TGTGCCAGCAGCCGCCGACTGGACAGGGGCTACGAGCAGTACTTC.

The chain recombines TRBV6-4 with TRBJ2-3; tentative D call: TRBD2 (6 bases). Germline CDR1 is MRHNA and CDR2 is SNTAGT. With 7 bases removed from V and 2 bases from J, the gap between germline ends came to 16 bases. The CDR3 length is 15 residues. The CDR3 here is CASNDSGIVTDTQYF. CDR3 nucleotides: TGTGCCAGCAATGATAGCGGAATTGTCACAGATACGCAGTATTTT.

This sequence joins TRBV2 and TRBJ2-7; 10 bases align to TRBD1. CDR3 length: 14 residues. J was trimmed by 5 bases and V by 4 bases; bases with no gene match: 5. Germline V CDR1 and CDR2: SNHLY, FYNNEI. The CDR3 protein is CASSVGQGSHEQYF. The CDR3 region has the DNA TGTGCCAGCAGTGTGGGACAGGGGTCCCACGAGCAGTACTTC.

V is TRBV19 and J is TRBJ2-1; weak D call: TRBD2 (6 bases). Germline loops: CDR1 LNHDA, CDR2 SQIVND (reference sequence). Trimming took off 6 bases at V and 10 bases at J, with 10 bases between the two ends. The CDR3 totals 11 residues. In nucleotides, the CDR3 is TGTGCCAGTAGGCGGGGAGGAGAGCAGTTCTTC. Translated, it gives CASRRGGEQFF. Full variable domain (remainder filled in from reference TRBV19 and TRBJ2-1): DGGITQSPKYLFRKEGQNVTLSCEQNLNHDAMYWYRQDPGQGLRLIYYSQIVNDFQKGDIAEGYSVSREKKESFPLTVTSAQKNPTAFYLCASRRGGEQFFGPGTRLTVL.

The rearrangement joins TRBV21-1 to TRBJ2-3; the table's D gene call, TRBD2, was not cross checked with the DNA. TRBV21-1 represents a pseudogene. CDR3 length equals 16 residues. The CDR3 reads CASSKGLAGEVNTQYF. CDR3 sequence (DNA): TGTGCCAGCAGCAAGGGACTAGCGGGAGAGGTGAATACGCAGTATTTT.

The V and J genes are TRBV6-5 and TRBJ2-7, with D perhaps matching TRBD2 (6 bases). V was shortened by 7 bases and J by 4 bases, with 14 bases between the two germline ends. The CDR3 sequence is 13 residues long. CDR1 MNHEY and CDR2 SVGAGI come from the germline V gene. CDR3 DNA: TGTGCCAGCACCAGAGCCGGGGGTTACGAGCAGTACTTC. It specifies CASTRAGGYEQYF.

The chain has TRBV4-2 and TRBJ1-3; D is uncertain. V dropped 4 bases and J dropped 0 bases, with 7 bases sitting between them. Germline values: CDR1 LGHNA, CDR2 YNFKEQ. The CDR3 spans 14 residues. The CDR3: CASSLLVSGNTIYF. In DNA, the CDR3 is TGTGCCAGCAGCCTCCTAGTCTCTGGAAACACCATATATTTT.

CDR3 loop: CASSEARSPPYNEQFF. CDR3 in DNA: TGTGCCAGCAGTGAAGCGCGGAGTCCGCCCTACAATGAGCAGTTCTTC. The rearrangement uses TRBV6-1 and TRBJ2-1; the D is unclear. The CDR3 extends over 16 amino acids. Trimming cost V 0 bases and J 2 bases, with 11 bases left between them. CDR1 and CDR2 (germline): MNHNS, SASEGT.